The rows below give T cell receptor beta chains drawn from one sample of a study of blood T cell repertoires in COVID-19. The method was immunoSEQ multiplex PCR; TCRdb's version includes in-frame clones alone and lacks a portion of them. This table holds 300,000 to 400,000 clones, more than 70% found once. Sequenced sample: PBMCs or T cells enriched from blood (not recorded which). The receptors were sampled from a woman younger than 30 who had recovered from COVID-19. Both conserved end residues are part of each CDR3. The order of the fields is clone size, V gene, CDR3 protein. Expanded clones get a size class; other rows say once, few or many, or leave the size out.

clone size: -
V gene: TRBV5-6
CDR3 protein: CASSAGQAGLGYTF

clone size: -
V gene: TRBV7-2
CDR3 protein: CASHGIGSPLHF

clone size: -
V gene: TRBV30
CDR3 protein: CAWSLGQGDQPQHF

clone size: -
V gene: TRBV7-2
CDR3 protein: CASSPTTGKIAEQYF

clone size: -
V gene: TRBV3-1/TRBV3-2
CDR3 protein: CASSQDQTGRYSPLHF

clone size: -
V gene: TRBV13
CDR3 protein: CASSSLKVAGRYEQYF

clone size: few
V gene: TRBV19
CDR3 protein: CASSRQGGDYGYTF

clone size: -
V gene: TRBV13
CDR3 protein: CASSSRGSGGYNEQFF

clone size: -
V gene: TRBV24-1
CDR3 protein: CATSGRAHNEQFF

clone size: few
V gene: TRBV4-1
CDR3 protein: CASSQPTGVHEKLFF

clone size: few
V gene: TRBV15
CDR3 protein: CATSSGRMSNQPQHF

clone size: few
V gene: TRBV3-1/TRBV3-2
CDR3 protein: CASSQTTGGNIQYF

clone size: -
V gene: TRBV3-1/TRBV3-2
CDR3 protein: CASSHPPVRGTVPYEQYF

clone size: once
V gene: TRBV28
CDR3 protein: CASSPLNQPQHF

clone size: -
V gene: TRBV2
CDR3 protein: CASKAGINEKLFF

clone size: -
V gene: TRBV5-1
CDR3 protein: CASSANSYQETQYF

clone size: -
V gene: TRBV20-1
CDR3 protein: CSAPLAGGPNF

clone size: -
V gene: TRBV28
CDR3 protein: CASSLSGLPPYEQYF

clone size: -
V gene: TRBV3-1/TRBV3-2
CDR3 protein: CASSPPGGGPLGYTF

clone size: -
V gene: TRBV9
CDR3 protein: CASSVRPGATNEKLFF

clone size: -
V gene: TRBV3-1/TRBV3-2
CDR3 protein: CASSQADSYGYTF

clone size: -
V gene: TRBV5-6
CDR3 protein: CASSPGGVRRNQPQHF

clone size: -
V gene: TRBV6-6
CDR3 protein: CASSRGWGRGRGLGQETQYF

clone size: -
V gene: TRBV30
CDR3 protein: CALERQGNTEAFF

clone size: -
V gene: TRBV6-5
CDR3 protein: CASSYGQPYEQYF

clone size: -
V gene: TRBV10-3
CDR3 protein: CAISDPDITNEKLFF